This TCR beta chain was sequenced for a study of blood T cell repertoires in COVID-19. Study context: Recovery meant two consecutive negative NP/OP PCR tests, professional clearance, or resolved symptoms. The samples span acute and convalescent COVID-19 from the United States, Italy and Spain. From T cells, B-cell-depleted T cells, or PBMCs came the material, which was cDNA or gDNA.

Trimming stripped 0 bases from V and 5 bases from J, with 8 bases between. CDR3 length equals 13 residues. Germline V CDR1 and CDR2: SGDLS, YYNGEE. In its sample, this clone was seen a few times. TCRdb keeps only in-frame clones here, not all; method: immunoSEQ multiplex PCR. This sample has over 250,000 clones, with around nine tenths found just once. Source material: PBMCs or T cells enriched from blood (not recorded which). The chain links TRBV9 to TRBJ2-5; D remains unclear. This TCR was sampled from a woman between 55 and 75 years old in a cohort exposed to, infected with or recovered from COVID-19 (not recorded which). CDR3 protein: CASSVDSGETQYF. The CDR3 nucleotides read TGTGCCAGCAGCGTAGATTCAGGCGAGACCCAGTACTTC.